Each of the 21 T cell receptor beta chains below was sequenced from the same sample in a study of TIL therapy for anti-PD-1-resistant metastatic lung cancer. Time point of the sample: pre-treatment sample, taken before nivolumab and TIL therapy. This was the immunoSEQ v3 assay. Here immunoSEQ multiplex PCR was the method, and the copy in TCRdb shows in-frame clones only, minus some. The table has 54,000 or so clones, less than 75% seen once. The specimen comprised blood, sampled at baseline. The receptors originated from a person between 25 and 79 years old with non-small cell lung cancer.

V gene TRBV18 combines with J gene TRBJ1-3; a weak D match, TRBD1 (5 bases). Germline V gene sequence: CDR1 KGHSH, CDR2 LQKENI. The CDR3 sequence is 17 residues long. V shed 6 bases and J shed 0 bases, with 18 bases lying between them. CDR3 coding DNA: TGTGCCAGCTCGCGAGGGGCAGCATACGACTCTGGAAACACCATATATTTT. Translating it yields CASSRGAAYDSGNTIYF.

The CDR3: CASSFGDPGDPGNTIYF. Written as DNA, the CDR3 is TGTGCCAGCAGCTTTGGAGACCCCGGGGATCCTGGAAACACCATATATTTT. The chain recombines TRBV5-5 with TRBJ1-3, with D hard to call. The CDR3 sequence is 17 residues long. V was trimmed by 2 bases and J by 2 bases, leaving 17 bases between them. Germline CDR1 and CDR2: SGHKS and YYEKEE (reference sequence).

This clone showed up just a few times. CDR3 nucleotide sequence: TGTGCTAGTGGTTTGGTGAATTCACCCCTCCACTTT. Amino acid sequence: CASGLVNSPLHF. The chain is built from TRBV12-5 and TRBJ1-6, with unresolved D. Germline assignment: CDR1 LGHNT and CDR2 FRNRAP. V was clipped by 0 bases and J by 7 bases, with 1 base between them. The CDR3 is made up of 12 amino acids.

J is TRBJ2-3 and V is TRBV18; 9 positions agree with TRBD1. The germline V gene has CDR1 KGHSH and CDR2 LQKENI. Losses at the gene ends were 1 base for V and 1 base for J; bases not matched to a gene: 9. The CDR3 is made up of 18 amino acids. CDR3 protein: CASSPRAGQGLGTDTQYF. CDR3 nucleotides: TGTGCCAGCTCACCACGTGCGGGACAGGGTTTAGGCACAGATACGCAGTATTTT. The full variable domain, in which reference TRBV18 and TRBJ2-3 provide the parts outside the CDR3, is NAGVMQNPRHLVRRRGQEARLRCSPMKGHSHVYWYRQLPEEGLKFMVYLQKENIIDESGMPKERFSAEFPKEGPSILRIQQVVRGDSAAYFCASSPRAGQGLGTDTQYFGPGTRLTVL.

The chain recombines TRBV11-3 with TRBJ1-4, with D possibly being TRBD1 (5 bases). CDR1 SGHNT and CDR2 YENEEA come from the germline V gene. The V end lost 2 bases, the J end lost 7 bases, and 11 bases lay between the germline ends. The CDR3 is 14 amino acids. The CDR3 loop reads CASSLSQGSEKLFF. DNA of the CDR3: TGTGCCAGCAGCTTAAGCCAGGGAAGTGAAAAACTGTTTTTT.

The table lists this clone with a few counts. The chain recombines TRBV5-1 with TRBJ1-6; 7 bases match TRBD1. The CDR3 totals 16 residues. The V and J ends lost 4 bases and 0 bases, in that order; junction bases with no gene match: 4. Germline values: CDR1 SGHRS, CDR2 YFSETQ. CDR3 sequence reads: CASSVTGSSYNSPLHF. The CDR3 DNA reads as TGCGCCAGCAGCGTGACAGGGAGCTCCTATAATTCACCCCTCCACTTT.

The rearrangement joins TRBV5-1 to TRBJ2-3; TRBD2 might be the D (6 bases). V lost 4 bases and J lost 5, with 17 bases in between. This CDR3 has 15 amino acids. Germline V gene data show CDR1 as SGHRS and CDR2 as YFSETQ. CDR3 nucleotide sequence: TGCGCCAGCAGCCCGGGACTCCAAGCCGGAGATACGCAGTATTTT. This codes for CASSPGLQAGDTQYF.

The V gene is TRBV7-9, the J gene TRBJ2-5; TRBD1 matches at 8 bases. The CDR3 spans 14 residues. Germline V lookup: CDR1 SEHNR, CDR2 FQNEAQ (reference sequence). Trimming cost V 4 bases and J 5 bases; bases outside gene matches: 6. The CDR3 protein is CASSYGTGGETQYF. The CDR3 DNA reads TGTGCCAGCAGCTACGGGACAGGAGGGGAGACCCAGTACTTC.

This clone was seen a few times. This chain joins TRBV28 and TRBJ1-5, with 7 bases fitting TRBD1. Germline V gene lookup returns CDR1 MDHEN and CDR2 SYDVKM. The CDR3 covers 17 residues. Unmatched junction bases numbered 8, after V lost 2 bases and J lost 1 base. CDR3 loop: CASSLTPTGKSNQPQHF. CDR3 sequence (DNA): TGTGCCAGCAGTTTAACCCCGACAGGGAAAAGCAATCAGCCCCAGCATTTT. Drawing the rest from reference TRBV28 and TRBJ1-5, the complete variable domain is DVKVTQSSRYLVKRTGEKVFLECVQDMDHENMFWYRQDPGLGLRLIYFSYDVKMKEKGDIPEGYSVSREKKERFSLILESASTNQTSMYLCASSLTPTGKSNQPQHFGDGTRLSIL.

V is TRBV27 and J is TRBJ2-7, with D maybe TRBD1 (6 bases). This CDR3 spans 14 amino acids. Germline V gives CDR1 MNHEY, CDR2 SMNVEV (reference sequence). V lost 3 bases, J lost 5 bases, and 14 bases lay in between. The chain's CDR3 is CASSFVWGLDEQYF. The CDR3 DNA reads TGTGCCAGCAGTTTTGTGTGGGGGCTGGACGAGCAGTACTTC.

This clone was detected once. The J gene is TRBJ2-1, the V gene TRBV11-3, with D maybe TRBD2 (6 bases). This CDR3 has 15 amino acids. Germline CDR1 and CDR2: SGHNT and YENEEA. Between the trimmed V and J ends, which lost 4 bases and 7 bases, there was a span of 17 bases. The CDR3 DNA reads TGTGCCAGCAGCTCCACGCGACTAGGTTCGAATGAGCAGTTCTTC. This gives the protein CASSSTRLGSNEQFF.

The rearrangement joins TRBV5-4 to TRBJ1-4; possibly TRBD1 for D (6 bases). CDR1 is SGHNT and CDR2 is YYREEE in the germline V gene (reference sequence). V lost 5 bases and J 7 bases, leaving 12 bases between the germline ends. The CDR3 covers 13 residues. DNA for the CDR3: TGTGCCAGCAGAATCCGAGGGGGTGAAAAACTGTTTTTT. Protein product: CASRIRGGEKLFF.

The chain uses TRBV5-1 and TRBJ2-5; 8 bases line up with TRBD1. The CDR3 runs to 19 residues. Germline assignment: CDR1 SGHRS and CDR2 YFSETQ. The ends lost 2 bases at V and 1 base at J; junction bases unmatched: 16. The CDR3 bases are TGCGCCAGCAGCTTTGTCCCGGCCCGACAGGGGTCATCCCAAGAGACCCAGTACTTC. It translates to CASSFVPARQGSSQETQYF. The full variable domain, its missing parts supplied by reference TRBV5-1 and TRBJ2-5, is KAGVTQTPRYLIKTRGQQVTLSCSPISGHRSVSWYQQTPGQGLQFLFEYFSETQRNKGNFPGRFSGRQFSNSRSEMNVSTLELGDSALYLCASSFVPARQGSSQETQYFGPGTRLLVL.

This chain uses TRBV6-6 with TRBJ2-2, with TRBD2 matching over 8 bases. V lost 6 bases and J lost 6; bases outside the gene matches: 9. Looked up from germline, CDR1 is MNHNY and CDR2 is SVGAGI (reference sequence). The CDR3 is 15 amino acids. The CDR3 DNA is TGTGCCAGCAGCCTAAGCGGGAGTATCCCCGGGGAGCTGTTTTTT. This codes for CASSLSGSIPGELFF.

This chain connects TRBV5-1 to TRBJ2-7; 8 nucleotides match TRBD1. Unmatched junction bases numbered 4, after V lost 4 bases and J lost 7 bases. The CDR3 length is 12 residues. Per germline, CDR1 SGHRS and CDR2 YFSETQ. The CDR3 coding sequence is TGCGCCAGCAGCGTGACAGGGGCGGAGCAGTACTTC. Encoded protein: CASSVTGAEQYF.

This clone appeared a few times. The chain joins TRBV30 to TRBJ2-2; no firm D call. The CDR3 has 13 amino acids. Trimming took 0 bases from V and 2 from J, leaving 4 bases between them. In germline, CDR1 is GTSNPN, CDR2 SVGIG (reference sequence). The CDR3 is CAWSVYNTGELFF. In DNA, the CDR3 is TGTGCCTGGAGTGTATATAACACCGGGGAGCTGTTTTTT.

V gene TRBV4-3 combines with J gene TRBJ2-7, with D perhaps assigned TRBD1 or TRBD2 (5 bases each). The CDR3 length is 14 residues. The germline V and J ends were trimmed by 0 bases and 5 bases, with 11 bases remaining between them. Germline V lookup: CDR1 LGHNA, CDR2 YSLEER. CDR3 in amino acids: CASSQDPMGDEQYF. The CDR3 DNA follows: TGCGCCAGCAGCCAAGATCCGATGGGGGACGAGCAGTACTTC.

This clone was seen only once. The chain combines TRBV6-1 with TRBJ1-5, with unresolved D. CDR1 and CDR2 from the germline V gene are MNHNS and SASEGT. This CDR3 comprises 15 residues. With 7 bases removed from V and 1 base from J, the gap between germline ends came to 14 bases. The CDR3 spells CASNSPVRSNQPQHF. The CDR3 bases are TGTGCCAGCAATTCCCCCGTCCGAAGCAATCAGCCCCAGCATTTT.

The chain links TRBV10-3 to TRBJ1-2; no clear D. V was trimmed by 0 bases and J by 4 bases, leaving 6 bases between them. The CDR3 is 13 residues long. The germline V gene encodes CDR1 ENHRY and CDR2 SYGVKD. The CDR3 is CAISESRAYGYTF. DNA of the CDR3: TGTGCCATCAGTGAGTCACGGGCCTATGGCTACACCTTC.

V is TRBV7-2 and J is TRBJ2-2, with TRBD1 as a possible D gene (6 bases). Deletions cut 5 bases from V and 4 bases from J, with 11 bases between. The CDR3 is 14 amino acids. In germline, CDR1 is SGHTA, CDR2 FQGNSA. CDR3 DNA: TGTGCCAGCAGCCCAGGGGTTATCACCGGGGAGCTGTTTTTT. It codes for CASSPGVITGELFF.

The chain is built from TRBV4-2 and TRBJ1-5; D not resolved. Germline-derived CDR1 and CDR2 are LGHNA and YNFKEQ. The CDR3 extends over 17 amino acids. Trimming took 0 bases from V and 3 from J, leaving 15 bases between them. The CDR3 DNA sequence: TGTGCCAGCAGCCAAGAAGCCCCTGCAGGTATCAATCAGCCCCAGCATTTT. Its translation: CASSQEAPAGINQPQHF.